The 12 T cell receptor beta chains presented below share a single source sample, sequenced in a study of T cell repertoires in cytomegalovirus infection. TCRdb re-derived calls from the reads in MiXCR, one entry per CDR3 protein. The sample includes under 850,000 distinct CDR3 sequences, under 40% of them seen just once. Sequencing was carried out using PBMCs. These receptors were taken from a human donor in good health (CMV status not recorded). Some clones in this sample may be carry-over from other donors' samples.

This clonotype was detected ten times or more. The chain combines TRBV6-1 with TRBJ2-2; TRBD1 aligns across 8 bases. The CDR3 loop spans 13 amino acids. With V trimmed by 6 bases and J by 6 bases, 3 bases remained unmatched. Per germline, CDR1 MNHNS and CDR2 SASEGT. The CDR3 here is CASRRTGPGELFF. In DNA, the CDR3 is TGTGCCAGCAGGCGGACAGGGCCCGGGGAGCTGTTTTTT.

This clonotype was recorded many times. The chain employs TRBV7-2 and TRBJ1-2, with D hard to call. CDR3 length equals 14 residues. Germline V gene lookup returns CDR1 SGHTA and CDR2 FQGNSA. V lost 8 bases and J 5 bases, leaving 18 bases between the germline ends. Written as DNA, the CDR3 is TGTGCCAGCGGGGAACGGGTCGTCTCATATGGCTACACCTTC. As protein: CASGERVVSYGYTF.

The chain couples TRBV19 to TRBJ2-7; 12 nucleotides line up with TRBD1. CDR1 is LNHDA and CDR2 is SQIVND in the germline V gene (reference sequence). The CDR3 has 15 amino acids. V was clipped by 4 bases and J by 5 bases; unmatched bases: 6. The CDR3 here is CASSTSGTGGDEQYF. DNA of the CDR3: TGTGCCAGTAGTACCTCCGGGACAGGGGGCGACGAGCAGTACTTC. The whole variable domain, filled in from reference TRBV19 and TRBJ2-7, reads DGGITQSPKYLFRKEGQNVTLSCEQNLNHDAMYWYRQDPGQGLRLIYYSQIVNDFQKGDIAEGYSVSREKKESFPLTVTSAQKNPTAFYLCASSTSGTGGDEQYFGPGTRLTVT.

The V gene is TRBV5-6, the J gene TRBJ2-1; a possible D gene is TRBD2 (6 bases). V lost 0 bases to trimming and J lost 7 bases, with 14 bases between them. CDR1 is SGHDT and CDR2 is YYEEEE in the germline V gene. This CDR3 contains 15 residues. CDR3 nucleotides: TGTGCCAGCAGCTTGGGAACGGGAGTGGCGAATGAGCAGTTCTTC. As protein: CASSLGTGVANEQFF.

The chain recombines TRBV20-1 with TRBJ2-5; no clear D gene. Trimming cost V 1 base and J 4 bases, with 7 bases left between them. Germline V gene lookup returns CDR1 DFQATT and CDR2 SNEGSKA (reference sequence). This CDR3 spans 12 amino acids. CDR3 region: CSARGLRETQYF. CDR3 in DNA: TGCAGTGCTAGAGGGCTCCGAGAGACCCAGTACTTC.

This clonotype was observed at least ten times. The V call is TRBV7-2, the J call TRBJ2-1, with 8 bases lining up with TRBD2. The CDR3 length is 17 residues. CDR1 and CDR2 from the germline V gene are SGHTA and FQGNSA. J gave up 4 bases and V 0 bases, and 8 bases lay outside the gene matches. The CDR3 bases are TGTGCCAGCAGCTTAGCGCTCACTAGCGGAGGGTACAATGAGCAGTTCTTC. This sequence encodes CASSLALTSGGYNEQFF.

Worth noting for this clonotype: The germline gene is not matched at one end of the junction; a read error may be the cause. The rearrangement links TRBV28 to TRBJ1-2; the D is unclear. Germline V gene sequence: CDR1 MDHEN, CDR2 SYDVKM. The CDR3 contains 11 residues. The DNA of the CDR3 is TGTACCAGCGGCTCCACTGACCGGTTTTCCTTC. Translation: CTSGSTDRFSF.

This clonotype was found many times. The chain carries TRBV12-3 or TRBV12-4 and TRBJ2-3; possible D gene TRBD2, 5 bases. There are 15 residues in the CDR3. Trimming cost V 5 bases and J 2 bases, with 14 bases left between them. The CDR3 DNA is TGTGCCAGCAGTCCTAGCACAAGACTCACAGATACGCAGTATTTT. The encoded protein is CASSPSTRLTDTQYF.

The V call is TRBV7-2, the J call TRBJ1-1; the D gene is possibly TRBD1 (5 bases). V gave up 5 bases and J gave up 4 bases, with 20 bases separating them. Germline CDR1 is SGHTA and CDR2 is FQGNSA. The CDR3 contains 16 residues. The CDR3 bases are TGTGCCAGCAGCACCGCATATCAGGGTATGAGCACTGAAGCTTTCTTT. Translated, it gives CASSTAYQGMSTEAFF. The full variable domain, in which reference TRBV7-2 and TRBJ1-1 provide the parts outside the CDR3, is GAGVSQSPSNKVTEKGKDVELRCDPISGHTALYWYRQSLGQGLEFLIYFQGNSAPDKSGLPSDRFSAERTGGSVSTLTIQRTQQEDSAVYLCASSTAYQGMSTEAFFGQGTRLTVV.

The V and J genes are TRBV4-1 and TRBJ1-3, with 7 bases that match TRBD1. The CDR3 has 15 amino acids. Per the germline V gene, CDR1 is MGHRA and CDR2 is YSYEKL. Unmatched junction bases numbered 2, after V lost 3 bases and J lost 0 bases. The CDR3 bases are TGCGCCAGCAGCCACCGGGACAGCTCTGGAAACACCATATATTTT. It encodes CASSHRDSSGNTIYF.

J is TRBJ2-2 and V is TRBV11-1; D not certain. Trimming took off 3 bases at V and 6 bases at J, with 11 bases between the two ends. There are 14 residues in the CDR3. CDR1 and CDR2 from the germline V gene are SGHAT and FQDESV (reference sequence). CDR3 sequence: CASSFVERAGELFF. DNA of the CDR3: TGTGCCAGCAGCTTCGTGGAACGTGCCGGGGAGCTGTTTTTT.

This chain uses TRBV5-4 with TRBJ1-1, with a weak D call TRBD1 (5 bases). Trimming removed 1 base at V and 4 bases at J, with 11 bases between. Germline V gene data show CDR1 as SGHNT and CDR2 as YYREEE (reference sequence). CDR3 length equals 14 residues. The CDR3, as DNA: TGTGCCAGCAGCTTGTTCCAGGGTTCCACTGAAGCTTTCTTT. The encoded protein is CASSLFQGSTEAFF.